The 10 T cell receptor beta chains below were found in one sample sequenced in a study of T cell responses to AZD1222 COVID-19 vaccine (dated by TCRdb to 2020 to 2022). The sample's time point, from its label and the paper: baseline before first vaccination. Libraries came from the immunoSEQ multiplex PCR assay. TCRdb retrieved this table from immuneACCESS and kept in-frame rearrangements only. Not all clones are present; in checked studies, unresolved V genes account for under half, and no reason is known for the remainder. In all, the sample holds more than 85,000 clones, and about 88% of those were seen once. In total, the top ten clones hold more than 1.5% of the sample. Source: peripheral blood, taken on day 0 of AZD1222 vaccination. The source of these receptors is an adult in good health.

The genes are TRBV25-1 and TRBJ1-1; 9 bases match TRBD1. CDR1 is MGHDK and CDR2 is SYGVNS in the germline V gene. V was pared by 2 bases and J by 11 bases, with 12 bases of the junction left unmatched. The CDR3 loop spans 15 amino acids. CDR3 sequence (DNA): TGTGCCAGCAGTGAAACACAGGGGGCCGGGTTGCGTGCTTTCTTT. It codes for CASSETQGAGLRAFF.

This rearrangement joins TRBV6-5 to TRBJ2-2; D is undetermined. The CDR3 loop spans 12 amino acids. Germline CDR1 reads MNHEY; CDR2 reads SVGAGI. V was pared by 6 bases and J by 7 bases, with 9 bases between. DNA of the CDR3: TGTGCCAGCAGCCCCCAGCGCGGGGAGCTGTTTTTT. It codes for CASSPQRGELFF.

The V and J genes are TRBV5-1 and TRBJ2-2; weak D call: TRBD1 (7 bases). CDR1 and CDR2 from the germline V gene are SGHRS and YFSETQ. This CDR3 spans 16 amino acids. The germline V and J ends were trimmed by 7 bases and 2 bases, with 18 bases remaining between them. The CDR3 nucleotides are TGCGCCAGCGGGGGGTACAGGGGCCTAAACACCGGGGAGCTGTTTTTT. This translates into CASGGYRGLNTGELFF.

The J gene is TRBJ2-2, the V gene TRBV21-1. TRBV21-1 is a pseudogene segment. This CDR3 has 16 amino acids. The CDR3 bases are TGTGCCAGCAGCTCCGTGGAAGGGGGGAGTCCCGGGGAGCTGTTTTTT. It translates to CASSSVEGGSPGELFF.

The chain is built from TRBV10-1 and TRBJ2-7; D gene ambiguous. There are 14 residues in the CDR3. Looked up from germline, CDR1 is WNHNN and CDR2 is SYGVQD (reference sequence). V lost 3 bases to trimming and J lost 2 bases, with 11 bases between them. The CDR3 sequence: CASSELGSAYEQYF. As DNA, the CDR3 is TGCGCCAGCAGTGAACTGGGCAGCGCCTACGAGCAGTACTTC.

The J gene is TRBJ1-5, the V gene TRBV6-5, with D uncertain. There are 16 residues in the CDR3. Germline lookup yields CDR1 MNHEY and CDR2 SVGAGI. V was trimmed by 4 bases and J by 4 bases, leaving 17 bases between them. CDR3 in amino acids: CASSSQGVGINQPQHF. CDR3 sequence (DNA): TGTGCCAGCAGTTCCCAAGGAGTAGGTATAAATCAGCCCCAGCATTTT.

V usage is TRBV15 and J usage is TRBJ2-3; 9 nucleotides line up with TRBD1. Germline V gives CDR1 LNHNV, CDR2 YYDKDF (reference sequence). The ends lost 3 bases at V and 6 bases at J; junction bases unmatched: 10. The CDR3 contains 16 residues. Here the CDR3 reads CATSSTGTGRPDTQYF. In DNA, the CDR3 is TGTGCCACCAGCAGTACCGGGACAGGGCGTCCCGATACGCAGTATTTT.

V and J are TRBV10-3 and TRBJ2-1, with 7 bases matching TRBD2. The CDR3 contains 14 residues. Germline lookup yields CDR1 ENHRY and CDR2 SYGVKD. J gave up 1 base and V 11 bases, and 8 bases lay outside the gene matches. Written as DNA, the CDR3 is TGTGCCGCCCGACTAGCCGGATCCTACAATGAGCAGTTCTTC. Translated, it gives CAARLAGSYNEQFF.

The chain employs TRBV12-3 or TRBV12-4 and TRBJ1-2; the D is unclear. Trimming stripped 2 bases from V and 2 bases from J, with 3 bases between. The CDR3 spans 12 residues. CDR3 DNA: TGTGCCAGCAGTTTACAGAACTATGGCTACACCTTC. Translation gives CASSLQNYGYTF.

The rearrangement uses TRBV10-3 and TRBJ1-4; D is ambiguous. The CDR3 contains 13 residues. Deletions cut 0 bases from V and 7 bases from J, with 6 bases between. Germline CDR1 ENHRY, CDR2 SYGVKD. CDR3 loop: CAISESGTEKLFF. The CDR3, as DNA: TGTGCCATCAGTGAGTCAGGAACTGAAAAACTGTTTTTT.